The sequence of this T cell receptor beta chain was determined in a study of technical replicates of blood from a few donors (dated by TCRdb to the late 2010s). As regards this clone: The antigen this receptor binds is unknown. There are no base qualities to consult, and no much larger clone falls within one base.

Libraries were built with the immunoSEQ multiplex PCR assay. This immuneACCESS table, as held by TCRdb, lists in-frame sequences with V and J called but not all clones. Of the missing ones, under half trace to an unresolved V gene in checked studies; the others have no known cause. Recorded for this sample are around 80,000 clones; about 98% of them occurred a single time. The ten biggest clones cover roughly 0.16% of the sample. Sequencing was performed on T cells isolated from PBMCs. The source is a human donor in good health.

The encoded CDR3 is CASSLSGDHEQFF. In nucleotides, the sequence is TGTGCCAGCAGTTTAAGCGGGGATCATGAGCAGTTCTTC. The V and J segments used are TRBV27 and TRBJ2-1; 7 of the junction bases match TRBD2. The CDR3 runs 13 amino acids, cysteine and phenylalanine included. CDR3 DNA only is kept here, 39 bases in frame from base 1. The germline V gene (reference sequence) yields MNHEY for CDR1 and SMNVEV for CDR2. The germline V end is reduced by 2 bases and the J end by 8 bases; junction bases left unmatched: 3.